These 17 T cell receptor beta chains came from one sample sequenced in a study of chemoradiotherapy in HPV16-positive cancers. Libraries were prepared by immunoSEQ multiplex PCR; TCRdb keeps only in-frame clonotypes and omits some of them. The table has fewer than 6,000 clones, 90% seen once. Here the sequenced sample was tumor tissue, taken from a patient who underwent chemoradiotherapy. These receptors originate from a human donor with HPV-associated anogenital cancer.

This chain connects TRBV15 to TRBJ1-2; maybe TRBD1 (6 bases). The germline V gene encodes CDR1 LNHNV and CDR2 YYDKDF (reference sequence). The CDR3 runs to 13 residues. V was cut by 5 bases and J by 5 bases, with 12 bases left in between. The CDR3 sequence: CATSLDRIYGYTF. For the CDR3, the DNA is TGTGCCACCAGCCTAGACAGGATTTATGGCTACACCTTC.

CDR3 sequence: CASSPTIPGRDNSPLHF. The CDR3 nucleotides are TGTGCCAGCTCACCAACTATACCGGGACGGGATAATTCACCCCTCCACTTT. The V call is TRBV18, the J call TRBJ1-6; TRBD1 is a possible D gene (5 bases). CDR3 length: 17 residues. The germline V and J ends were trimmed by 2 bases and 5 bases, with 16 bases remaining between them. Germline-derived CDR1 and CDR2 are KGHSH and LQKENI.

The genes are TRBV5-6 and TRBJ1-1, with a weak D call TRBD1 (5 bases). Trimming removed 3 bases at V and 1 base at J, with 10 bases between. The CDR3 has 14 amino acids. From germline, CDR1 is SGHDT and CDR2 YYEEEE. CDR3 residues: CASSYDRTNTEAFF. In DNA form, the CDR3 reads TGTGCCAGCAGCTATGACAGAACGAACACTGAAGCTTTCTTT.

The V and J genes are TRBV7-9 and TRBJ2-1; no clear D. CDR1 and CDR2 (germline): SEHNR, FQNEAQ (reference sequence). The CDR3 has 13 amino acids. V was shortened by 7 bases and J by 6 bases, with 13 bases between the two germline ends. The CDR3 spells CASIPPQLNEQFF. CDR3 in DNA: TGTGCCAGCATCCCCCCCCAACTCAATGAGCAGTTCTTC.

V usage is TRBV18 and J usage is TRBJ2-1, with TRBD1 identical over 8 bases. The length of the CDR3 is 15 residues. The germline gives CDR1 KGHSH, CDR2 LQKENI. V gave up 6 bases and J gave up 5 bases; unmatched junction bases: 9. The chain's CDR3 is CASSQRTGQDNEQFF. The CDR3 DNA is TGTGCCAGCTCGCAGAGGACAGGGCAGGACAATGAGCAGTTCTTC.

This chain's CDR3 is CSVDASGTSPYNEQFF. Written as DNA, the CDR3 is TGCAGCGTTGACGCCTCCGGGACTAGTCCCTACAATGAGCAGTTCTTC. The chain is built from TRBV29-1 and TRBJ2-1, with 8 positions matching TRBD2. The junction had 9 bases not matched to a gene; V was cut back by 3 bases and J by 2 bases. Germline CDR1 is SQVTM and CDR2 is ANQGSEA. This CDR3 is 16 amino acids long.

The chain is built from TRBV28 and TRBJ1-6; D perhaps matches TRBD1 (6 bases). Looked up from germline, CDR1 is MDHEN and CDR2 is SYDVKM. V was cut by 3 bases and J by 0 bases, with 15 bases left in between. The CDR3 loop spans 18 amino acids. The CDR3 loop reads CASSLVQGTLSYNSPLHF. In DNA form, the CDR3 reads TGTGCCAGCAGTTTGGTGCAGGGGACCCTCTCCTATAATTCACCCCTCCACTTT. The full variable domain, completed using reference TRBV28 and TRBJ1-6, is DVKVTQSSRYLVKRTGEKVFLECVQDMDHENMFWYRQDPGLGLRLIYFSYDVKMKEKGDIPEGYSVSREKKERFSLILESASTNQTSMYLCASSLVQGTLSYNSPLHFGNGTRLTVT.

This chain links TRBV14 with TRBJ1-3; TRBD1 matches 8 bases. Germline V gene sequence: CDR1 SGHDN, CDR2 FVKESK. The CDR3 sequence is 17 residues long. With V trimmed by 0 bases and J by 2 bases, 6 bases remained unmatched. The CDR3 is CASSQDAGGRTGNTIYF. The DNA of the CDR3 is TGTGCCAGCAGCCAAGACGCAGGGGGCAGGACTGGAAACACCATATATTTT.

The genes are TRBV10-3 and TRBJ2-7, with 11 bases that match TRBD2. Losses at the gene ends were 6 bases for V and 1 base for J; bases not matched to a gene: 5. The CDR3 has 15 amino acids. CDR1 ENHRY and CDR2 SYGVKD come from the germline V gene. For the CDR3, the DNA is TGTGCCATCAGACCGGGACTAGCGGAATCCTACGAGCAGTACTTC. This translates into CAIRPGLAESYEQYF.

The chain employs TRBV2 and TRBJ1-6; D perhaps matches TRBD1 (6 bases). Trimming pared 5 bases from V and 0 bases from J, leaving 11 bases between. The germline V gene has CDR1 SNHLY and CDR2 FYNNEI. This CDR3 has 16 residues. Written as DNA, the CDR3 is TGTGCCAGCAGTAACCAGGGGAGCTCCTATAATTCACCCCTCCACTTT. This translates into CASSNQGSSYNSPLHF.

The chain couples TRBV13 to TRBJ2-7; D is unresolved. The CDR3 contains 16 residues. The germline V gene has CDR1 PRHDT and CDR2 FYEKMQ (reference sequence). V was cut by 4 bases and J by 2 bases, with 18 bases left in between. This CDR3 reads CASSYMGTFQPYEQYF. CDR3 nucleotide sequence: TGTGCCAGCAGCTACATGGGAACATTCCAGCCCTACGAGCAGTACTTC.

V is TRBV29-1 and J is TRBJ1-2; D unclear. Deletions cut 2 bases from V and 2 bases from J, with 15 bases between. This CDR3 contains 15 residues. Per the germline V gene, CDR1 is SQVTM and CDR2 is ANQGSEA. The CDR3 sequence: CSVEKNRLGNYGYTF. The CDR3 bases are TGCAGCGTTGAAAAGAATCGGTTGGGAAACTATGGCTACACCTTC.

This chain connects TRBV7-8 to TRBJ1-2, with D perhaps TRBD1 (6 bases). Germline V gives CDR1 SGHVS, CDR2 FQNEAQ. The CDR3 covers 15 residues. V lost 5 bases and J lost 0, with 13 bases in between. CDR3 region: CASSRRTAANYGYTF. CDR3 DNA: TGTGCCAGCAGCCGTCGGACAGCTGCTAACTATGGCTACACCTTC.

The CDR3 coding sequence is TGTGCCAGCACCCCGTTGTTGGGCAGGGGCGATGAAAAACTGTTTTTT. Translated: CASTPLLGRGDEKLFF. This sequence joins TRBV7-9 and TRBJ1-4; tentatively, D is TRBD1 (6 bases). Germline CDR1 reads SEHNR; CDR2 reads FQNEAQ (reference sequence). V dropped 7 bases and J dropped 6 bases, with 21 bases sitting between them. This CDR3 comprises 16 residues.

This sequence joins TRBV7-2 and TRBJ1-2; no clear D. V lost 3 bases and J 0 bases, leaving 8 bases between the germline ends. This CDR3 is built from 14 residues. Per the germline V gene, CDR1 is SGHTA and CDR2 is FQGNSA. This CDR3 reads CASSFLGTNYGYTF. The DNA for the CDR3 is TGTGCCAGCAGCTTTTTAGGGACTAACTATGGCTACACCTTC. Together with reference TRBV7-2 and TRBJ1-2, the CDR3 gives the full variable domain: GAGVSQSPSNKVTEKGKDVELRCDPISGHTALYWYRQSLGQGLEFLIYFQGNSAPDKSGLPSDRFSAERTGGSVSTLTIQRTQQEDSAVYLCASSFLGTNYGYTFGSGTRLTVV.

This rearrangement joins TRBV10-3 to TRBJ1-5; weak D call: TRBD1 (5 bases). V lost 0 bases and J lost 3, with 12 bases in between. Germline V lookup: CDR1 ENHRY, CDR2 SYGVKD. This CDR3 region has 16 residues. The chain's CDR3 is CAISESLGGDNQPQHF. CDR3 bases: TGTGCCATCAGTGAGTCATTGGGGGGGGACAATCAGCCCCAGCATTTT.

This clone has only a few counts. The V gene is TRBV2, the J gene TRBJ1-2; 7 nucleotides match TRBD1. Germline CDR1 and CDR2: SNHLY and FYNNEI. CDR3 length: 14 amino acids. J was trimmed by 6 bases and V by 6 bases; bases with no gene match: 10. The CDR3 spells CASSQSVQGDGYTF. The CDR3 nucleotides are TGTGCCAGCAGCCAGAGCGTGCAGGGGGATGGCTACACCTTC.